The present T cell receptor beta chain was sequenced within a study of T cell responses to AZD1222 COVID-19 vaccine. Germline assignment: CDR1 MNHEY and CDR2 SVGAGI. The CDR3 totals 15 residues. V was pared by 7 bases and J by 1 base, with 14 bases between. The protocol was immunoSEQ multiplex PCR, while the TCRdb copy is restricted to in-frame clones and leaves out a portion. This table holds around 150,000 clones, 90% found once. To note about this clone: Its target is not known.

Points from the study as a whole: The donor group comprised mostly white British people and more females; the analysis possibly underestimated clonal diversity.

This TCR was recovered from an adult who received the AZD1222 COVID-19 vaccine. The sample here was peripheral blood, taken 28 days after the second AZD1222 dose. The chain joins TRBV6-5 to TRBJ1-5; D may be TRBD1 (5 bases). CDR3 sequence: CASTRRSGSNQPQHF. Written as DNA, the CDR3 is TGTGCCAGCACCCGGAGGTCAGGGAGCAATCAGCCCCAGCATTTT.